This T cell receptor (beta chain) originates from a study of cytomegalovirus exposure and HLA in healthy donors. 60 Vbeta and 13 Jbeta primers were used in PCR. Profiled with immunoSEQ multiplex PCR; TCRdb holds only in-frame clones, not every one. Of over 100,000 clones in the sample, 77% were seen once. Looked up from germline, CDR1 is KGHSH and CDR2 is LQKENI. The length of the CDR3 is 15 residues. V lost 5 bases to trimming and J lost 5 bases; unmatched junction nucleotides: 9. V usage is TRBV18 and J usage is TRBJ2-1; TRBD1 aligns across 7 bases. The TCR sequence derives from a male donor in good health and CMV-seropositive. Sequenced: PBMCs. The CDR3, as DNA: TGTGCCAGCTCAGCTACCGGGACAGTTGACAATGAGCAGTTCTTC. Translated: CASSATGTVDNEQFF. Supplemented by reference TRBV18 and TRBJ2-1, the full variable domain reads NAGVMQNPRHLVRRRGQEARLRCSPMKGHSHVYWYRQLPEEGLKFMVYLQKENIIDESGMPKERFSAEFPKEGPSILRIQQVVRGDSAAYFCASSATGTVDNEQFFGPGTRLTVL.